A single sample gave rise to the 18 T cell receptor beta chains below, sequenced in a study of blood T cell repertoires in COVID-19. Measured with immunoSEQ multiplex PCR; TCRdb has only the in-frame clones, and not every one. The table records around 240,000 clones, over 80% of them present only once. The sequenced material came from PBMCs or T cells enriched from blood (not recorded which). The receptors were sampled from a man aged 50-59 years who had been exposed to COVID-19.

The sample holds a few counts of this clone. The chain has TRBV7-2 and TRBJ1-5, with D perhaps matching TRBD1 (6 bases). V was shortened by 6 bases and J by 1 base, with 7 bases between the two germline ends. The CDR3 is made up of 13 amino acids. The germline V gene encodes CDR1 SGHTA and CDR2 FQGNSA. The CDR3 sequence: CASSGQSNQPQHF. The CDR3 region has the DNA TGTGCCAGCAGTGGACAGAGCAATCAGCCCCAGCATTTT.

The V gene is TRBV27, the J gene TRBJ1-1; D perhaps matches TRBD1 (6 bases). CDR1 MNHEY and CDR2 SMNVEV come from the germline V gene (reference sequence). The CDR3 covers 14 residues. The V and J ends lost 3 bases and 4 bases respectively, with 12 bases between them. CDR3 in amino acids: CASSLMGAITEAFF. Written as DNA, the CDR3 is TGTGCCAGCAGTTTGATGGGGGCGATCACTGAAGCTTTCTTT.

The V call is TRBV7-9, the J call TRBJ2-3, with a possible D match to TRBD2 (6 bases). The V gene lost 5 bases and the J gene lost 5 bases, with 14 bases spanning the gap. The germline CDR1 and CDR2 sequences are SEHNR and FQNEAQ (reference sequence). The CDR3 contains 14 residues. CDR3 residues: CASSQDWGGDTQYF. The DNA for the CDR3 is TGTGCCAGCAGCCAGGACTGGGGAGGAGATACGCAGTATTTT.

The rearrangement links TRBV7-2 to TRBJ2-3, with D possibly matching TRBD2 (7 bases). The CDR3 extends over 17 amino acids. Germline lookup yields CDR1 SGHTA and CDR2 FQGNSA. Trimming cost V 4 bases and J 6 bases, with 23 bases left between them. The CDR3 is CASSSPRGAGEIDTQYF. CDR3 sequence (DNA): TGTGCCAGCAGCTCACCCCGGGGGGCGGGGGAGATTGATACGCAGTATTTT.

This clone has just one count. The chain links TRBV28 to TRBJ1-2; TRBD1 agrees at 7 bases. CDR1 is MDHEN and CDR2 is SYDVKM in the germline V gene. With V trimmed by 3 bases and J by 4 bases, 5 bases remained unmatched. CDR3 length: 14 residues. The DNA of the CDR3 is TGTGCCAGCAGTTTCAGGGGGAACCTCTATGGCTACACCTTC. Amino acids: CASSFRGNLYGYTF.

The chain combines TRBV15 with TRBJ2-3; no definite D call. Germline V gene data show CDR1 as LNHNV and CDR2 as YYDKDF (reference sequence). The CDR3 loop spans 15 amino acids. V lost 1 base to trimming and J lost 6 bases, with 14 bases between them. DNA of the CDR3: TGTGCCACCAGCAGAGCACAGACCTCGGCGGATACGCAGTATTTT. It is translated as CATSRAQTSADTQYF.

The CDR3 DNA sequence: TGCAGCGTTTTAGCGGGGAGGCAGTTCTTC. Translated: CSVLAGRQFF. J is TRBJ2-1 and V is TRBV29-1; 8 nucleotides line up with TRBD2. This CDR3 region has 10 residues. The J segment lost 12 bases and the V segment lost 5 bases, leaving 3 bases of the junction unmatched. The germline V gene has CDR1 SQVTM and CDR2 ANQGSEA.

The V and J genes are TRBV6-5 and TRBJ1-2; 8 nucleotides agree with TRBD1. V lost 6 bases and J lost 7; bases outside the gene matches: 7. CDR1 MNHEY and CDR2 SVGAGI come from the germline V gene. The CDR3 totals 13 residues. DNA of the CDR3: TGTGCCAGCAGCGCGGACAGGGACGGTGGCTACACCTTC. Translating it yields CASSADRDGGYTF.

The CDR3 coding sequence is TGCGCCAGCAGCTTGTGGGGGGGACGAGATACGCAGTATTTT. Translated: CASSLWGGRDTQYF. The gene calls are TRBV5-1 and TRBJ2-3; TRBD2 matches 7 bases. Germline values: CDR1 SGHRS, CDR2 YFSETQ. There are 14 residues in the CDR3. V lost 1 base to trimming and J lost 5 bases; unmatched junction nucleotides: 4. The full variable domain, with the rest looked up from reference TRBV5-1 and TRBJ2-3, is KAGVTQTPRYLIKTRGQQVTLSCSPISGHRSVSWYQQTPGQGLQFLFEYFSETQRNKGNFPGRFSGRQFSNSRSEMNVSTLELGDSALYLCASSLWGGRDTQYFGPGTRLTVL.

This rearrangement joins TRBV7-3 to TRBJ2-1; 7 nucleotides agree with TRBD1. V trimming: 6 bases; J trimming: 6 bases; junction bases outside the gene matches: 14. This CDR3 is built from 16 residues. Looked up from germline, CDR1 is SGHTA and CDR2 is FQGTGA. This CDR3 reads CASSRKGASMPNEQFF. CDR3 DNA sequence: TGTGCCAGCAGTAGGAAGGGGGCTTCGATGCCCAATGAGCAGTTCTTC. The complete variable domain, with remaining parts taken from reference TRBV7-3 and TRBJ2-1, reads GAGVSQTPSNKVTEKGKYVELRCDPISGHTALYWYRQSLGQGPEFLIYFQGTGAADDSGLPNDRFFAVRPEGSVSTLKIQRTERGDSAVYLCASSRKGASMPNEQFFGPGTRLTVL.

V is TRBV19 and J is TRBJ1-1; 10 nucleotides agree with TRBD1. Trimming at V came to 6 bases and at J to 3 bases, leaving 13 bases not matched to a gene. Germline V gives CDR1 LNHDA, CDR2 SQIVND (reference sequence). The length of the CDR3 is 17 residues. This CDR3 reads CASSRSRTGGGHTEAFF. CDR3 sequence (DNA): TGTGCCAGTAGCCGGAGCAGGACAGGGGGAGGACACACTGAAGCTTTCTTT. The whole variable domain, remainder taken from reference TRBV19 and TRBJ1-1, is DGGITQSPKYLFRKEGQNVTLSCEQNLNHDAMYWYRQDPGQGLRLIYYSQIVNDFQKGDIAEGYSVSREKKESFPLTVTSAQKNPTAFYLCASSRSRTGGGHTEAFFGQGTRLTVV.

The chain joins TRBV5-1 to TRBJ2-1; D might be TRBD2 (6 bases). V lost 2 bases to trimming and J lost 2 bases, with 11 bases between them. The CDR3 consists of 15 residues. The germline V gene has CDR1 SGHRS and CDR2 YFSETQ. CDR3 in DNA: TGCGCCAGCAGCTTTGGAGGGACCCCCTACAATGAGCAGTTCTTC. Protein: CASSFGGTPYNEQFF.

The CDR3 bases are TGTGCTAGTGGTACTCACAGGGGGCTCGGAAACACCATATATTTT. This gives the protein CASGTHRGLGNTIYF. The chain uses TRBV12-5 and TRBJ1-3; TRBD1 matches 9 bases. Germline lookup yields CDR1 LGHNT and CDR2 FRNRAP. CDR3 size: 15 residues. V was clipped by 5 bases and J by 4 bases; unmatched bases: 6.

The chain carries TRBV29-1 and TRBJ2-1, with D possibly TRBD1 on 5 matching bases. The CDR3 covers 12 residues. Germline loops: CDR1 SQVTM, CDR2 ANQGSEA. V was clipped by 5 bases and J by 3 bases, with 8 bases between them. The CDR3 is CSVRTNYNEQFF. The CDR3 DNA is TGCAGCGTTAGGACAAACTACAATGAGCAGTTCTTC.

The V and J genes are TRBV6-1 and TRBJ2-1, with 7 nucleotides matching TRBD2. This CDR3 region has 18 residues. Germline V gene lookup returns CDR1 MNHNS and CDR2 SASEGT. Unmatched junction bases numbered 15, after V lost 1 base and J lost 6 bases. The CDR3: CASSEGYLGLAESNEQFF. The CDR3, as DNA: TGTGCCAGCAGTGAAGGTTATTTGGGTCTAGCGGAATCCAATGAGCAGTTCTTC.

The chain carries TRBV29-1 and TRBJ2-2; 7 bases agree with TRBD1. The CDR3 is 13 amino acids. J gave up 3 bases and V 8 bases, and 6 bases lay outside the gene matches. The germline gives CDR1 SQVTM, CDR2 ANQGSEA. The CDR3 DNA sequence: TGCAGCAGACAGGGTTCGGACACCGGGGAGCTGTTTTTT. It is translated as CSRQGSDTGELFF.

J is TRBJ2-6 and V is TRBV19, with no clear D. Trimming pared 7 bases from V and 1 base from J, leaving 11 bases between. Germline V lookup: CDR1 LNHDA, CDR2 SQIVND (reference sequence). This CDR3 is 15 amino acids long. The CDR3 DNA follows: TGTGCCAGTACGGTCCTCATTTCTGGGGCCAACGTCCTGACTTTC. It specifies CASTVLISGANVLTF.

This rearrangement joins TRBV5-1 to TRBJ1-4; no clear D. The V gene's germline CDR1 is SGHRS and CDR2 YFSETQ. The CDR3 sequence is 12 residues long. Trimming cost V 5 bases and J 8 bases, with 10 bases left between them. The CDR3 region is CASRGSGEKLFF. The DNA for the CDR3 is TGCGCCAGCAGAGGATCCGGGGAAAAACTGTTTTTT.